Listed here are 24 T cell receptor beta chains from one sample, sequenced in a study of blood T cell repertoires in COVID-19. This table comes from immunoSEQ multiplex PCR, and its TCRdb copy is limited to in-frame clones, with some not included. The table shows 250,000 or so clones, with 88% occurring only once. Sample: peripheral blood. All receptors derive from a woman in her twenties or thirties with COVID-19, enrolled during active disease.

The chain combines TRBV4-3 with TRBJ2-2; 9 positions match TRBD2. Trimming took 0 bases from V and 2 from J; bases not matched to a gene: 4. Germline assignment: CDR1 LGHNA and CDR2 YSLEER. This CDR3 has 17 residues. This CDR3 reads CASSQERRGGNTGELFF. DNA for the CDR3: TGCGCCAGCAGCCAAGAGCGGCGGGGGGGAAACACCGGGGAGCTGTTTTTT.

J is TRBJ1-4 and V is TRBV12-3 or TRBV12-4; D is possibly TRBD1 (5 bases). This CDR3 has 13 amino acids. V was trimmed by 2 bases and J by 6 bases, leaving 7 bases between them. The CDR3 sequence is CASSLQGYEKLFF. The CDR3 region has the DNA TGTGCCAGCAGTTTACAGGGTTATGAAAAACTGTTTTTT.

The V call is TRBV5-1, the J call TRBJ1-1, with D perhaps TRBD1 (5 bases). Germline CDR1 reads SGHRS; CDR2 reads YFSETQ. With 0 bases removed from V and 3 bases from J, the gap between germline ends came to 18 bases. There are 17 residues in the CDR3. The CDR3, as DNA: TGCGCCAGCAGCTTGGGATTGCAGGGTCGTCATCACACTGAAGCTTTCTTT. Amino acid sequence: CASSLGLQGRHHTEAFF.

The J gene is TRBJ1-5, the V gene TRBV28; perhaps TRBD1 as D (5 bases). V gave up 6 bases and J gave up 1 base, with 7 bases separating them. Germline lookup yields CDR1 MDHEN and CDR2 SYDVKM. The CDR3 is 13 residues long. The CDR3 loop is CASSGGSNQPQHF. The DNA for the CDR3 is TGTGCCAGCAGCGGGGGAAGCAATCAGCCCCAGCATTTT.

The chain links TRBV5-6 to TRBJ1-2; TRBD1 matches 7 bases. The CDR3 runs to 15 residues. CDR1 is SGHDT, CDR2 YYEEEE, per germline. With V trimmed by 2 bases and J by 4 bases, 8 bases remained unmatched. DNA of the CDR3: TGTGCCAGCAGCTTATTATCCGGGACAGCCTATGGCTACACCTTC. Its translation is CASSLLSGTAYGYTF.

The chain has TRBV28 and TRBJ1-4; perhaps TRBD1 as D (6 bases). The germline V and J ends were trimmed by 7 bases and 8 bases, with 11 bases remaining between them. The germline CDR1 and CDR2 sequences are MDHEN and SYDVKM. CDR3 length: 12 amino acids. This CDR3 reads CASTSDREKLFF. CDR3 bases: TGTGCCAGCACCAGCGACAGGGAAAAACTGTTTTTT.

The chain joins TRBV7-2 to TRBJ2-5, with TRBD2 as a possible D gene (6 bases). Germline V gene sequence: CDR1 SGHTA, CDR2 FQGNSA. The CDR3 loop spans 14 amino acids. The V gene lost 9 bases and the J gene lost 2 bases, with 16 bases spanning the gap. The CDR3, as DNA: TGTGCCAGTCGGAGGGGTTTAGTTCAAGAGACCCAGTACTTC. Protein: CASRRGLVQETQYF. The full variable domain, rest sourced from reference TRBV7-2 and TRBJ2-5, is GAGVSQSPSNKVTEKGKDVELRCDPISGHTALYWYRQSLGQGLEFLIYFQGNSAPDKSGLPSDRFSAERTGGSVSTLTIQRTQQEDSAVYLCASRRGLVQETQYFGPGTRLLVL.

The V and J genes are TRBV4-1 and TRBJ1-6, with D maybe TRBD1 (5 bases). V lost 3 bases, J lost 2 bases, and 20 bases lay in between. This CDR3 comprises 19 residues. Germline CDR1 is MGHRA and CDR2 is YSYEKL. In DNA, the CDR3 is TGCGCCAGCAGCCACTCGGGGGGAGGACGGAGGGCCTATAATTCACCCCTCCACTTT. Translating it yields CASSHSGGGRRAYNSPLHF.

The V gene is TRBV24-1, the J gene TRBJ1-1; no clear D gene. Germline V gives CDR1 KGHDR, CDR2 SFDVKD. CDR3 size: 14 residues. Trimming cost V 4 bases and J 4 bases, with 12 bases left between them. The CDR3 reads CATSEAAPPTEAFF. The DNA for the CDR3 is TGTGCCACCAGTGAAGCGGCTCCCCCCACTGAAGCTTTCTTT.

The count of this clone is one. The CDR3 DNA is TGCGCCAGCAGCTTGTCGACAGGGAATGGCTACACCTTC. As protein: CASSLSTGNGYTF. The chain joins TRBV5-1 to TRBJ1-2, with 7 bases aligning to TRBD1. Looked up from germline, CDR1 is SGHRS and CDR2 is YFSETQ. CDR3 length: 13 residues. V trimming: 1 base; J trimming: 6 bases; junction bases outside the gene matches: 3. The variable domain in full, completed from reference TRBV5-1 and TRBJ1-2, reads KAGVTQTPRYLIKTRGQQVTLSCSPISGHRSVSWYQQTPGQGLQFLFEYFSETQRNKGNFPGRFSGRQFSNSRSEMNVSTLELGDSALYLCASSLSTGNGYTFGSGTRLTVV.

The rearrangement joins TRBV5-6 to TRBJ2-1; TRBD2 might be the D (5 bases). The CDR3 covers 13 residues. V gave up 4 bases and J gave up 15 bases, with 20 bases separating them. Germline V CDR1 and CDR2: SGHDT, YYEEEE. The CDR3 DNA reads TGTGCCAGCAGCCGGGGTGGAGAGCTTCCTTTGTTCTTC. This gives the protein CASSRGGELPLFF.

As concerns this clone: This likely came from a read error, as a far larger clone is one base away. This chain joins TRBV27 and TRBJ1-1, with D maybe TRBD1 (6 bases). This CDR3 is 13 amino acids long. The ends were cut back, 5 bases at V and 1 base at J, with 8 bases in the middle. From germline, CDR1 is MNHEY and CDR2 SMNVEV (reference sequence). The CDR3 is CASSRTENTEAFF. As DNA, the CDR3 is TGTGCCAGCAGTCGGACAGAGAACACTGAAGCTTTCTTT.

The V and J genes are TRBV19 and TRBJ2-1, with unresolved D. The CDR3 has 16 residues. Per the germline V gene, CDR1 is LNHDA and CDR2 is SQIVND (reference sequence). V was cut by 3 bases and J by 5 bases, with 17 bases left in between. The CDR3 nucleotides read TGTGCCAGTAGTATCCTCATAAAGCCACTCCACAATGAGCAGTTCTTC. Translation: CASSILIKPLHNEQFF.

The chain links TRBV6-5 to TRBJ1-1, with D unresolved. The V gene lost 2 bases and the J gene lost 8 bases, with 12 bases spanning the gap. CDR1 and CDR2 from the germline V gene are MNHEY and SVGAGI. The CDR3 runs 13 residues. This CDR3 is CASSYRVSWEAFF. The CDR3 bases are TGTGCCAGCAGTTACCGGGTGTCGTGGGAAGCTTTCTTT.

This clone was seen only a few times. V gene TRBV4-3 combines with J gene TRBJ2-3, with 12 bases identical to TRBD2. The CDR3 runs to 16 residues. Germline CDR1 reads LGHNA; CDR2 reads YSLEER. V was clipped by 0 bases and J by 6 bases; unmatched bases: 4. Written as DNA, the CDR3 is TGCGCCAGCAGCCAAGAACTAGCGGGGGGTCCCGATACGCAGTATTTT. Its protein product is CASSQELAGGPDTQYF.

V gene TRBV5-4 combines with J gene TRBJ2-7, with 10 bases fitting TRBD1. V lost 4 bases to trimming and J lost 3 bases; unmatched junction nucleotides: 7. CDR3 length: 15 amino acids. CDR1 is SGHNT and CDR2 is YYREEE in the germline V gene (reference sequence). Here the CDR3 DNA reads TGTGCCAGCAGCCAGGACAGGGGGTCCCACTACGAGCAGTACTTC. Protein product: CASSQDRGSHYEQYF.

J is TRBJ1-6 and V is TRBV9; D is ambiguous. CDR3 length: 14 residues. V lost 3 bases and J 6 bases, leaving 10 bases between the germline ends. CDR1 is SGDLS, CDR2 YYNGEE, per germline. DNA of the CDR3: TGTGCCAGCAGCGGGTCAGGCAGTAATTCACCCCTCCACTTT. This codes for CASSGSGSNSPLHF.

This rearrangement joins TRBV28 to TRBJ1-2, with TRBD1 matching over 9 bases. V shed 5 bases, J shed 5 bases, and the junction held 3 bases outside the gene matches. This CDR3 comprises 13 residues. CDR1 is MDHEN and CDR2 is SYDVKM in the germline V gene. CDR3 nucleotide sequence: TGTGCCAGCAGTCTGGACAGGGGATATGGCTACACCTTC. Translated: CASSLDRGYGYTF.

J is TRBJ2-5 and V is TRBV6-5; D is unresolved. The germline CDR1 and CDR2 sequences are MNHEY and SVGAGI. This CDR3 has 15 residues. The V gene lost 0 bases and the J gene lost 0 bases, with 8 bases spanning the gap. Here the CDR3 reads CASSYSFPNQETQYF. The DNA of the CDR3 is TGTGCCAGCAGTTACTCTTTCCCAAACCAAGAGACCCAGTACTTC.

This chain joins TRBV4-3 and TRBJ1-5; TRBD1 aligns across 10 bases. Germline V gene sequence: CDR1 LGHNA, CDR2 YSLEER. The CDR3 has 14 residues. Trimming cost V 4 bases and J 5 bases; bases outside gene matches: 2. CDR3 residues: CASSRDRGHQPQHF. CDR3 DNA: TGCGCCAGCAGCCGAGACAGGGGGCATCAGCCCCAGCATTTT.

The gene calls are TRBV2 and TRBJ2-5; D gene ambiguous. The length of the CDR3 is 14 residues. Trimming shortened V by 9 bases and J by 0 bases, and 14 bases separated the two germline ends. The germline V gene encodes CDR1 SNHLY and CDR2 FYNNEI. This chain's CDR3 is CASEVFTNQETQYF. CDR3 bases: TGTGCCAGTGAGGTGTTCACTAACCAAGAGACCCAGTACTTC.

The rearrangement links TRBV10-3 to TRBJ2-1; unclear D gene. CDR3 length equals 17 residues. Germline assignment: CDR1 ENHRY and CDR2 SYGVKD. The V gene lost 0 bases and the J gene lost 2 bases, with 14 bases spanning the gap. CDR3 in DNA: TGTGCCATCAGTGAGTCAGCGCCCGGTGGCCCCTACAATGAGCAGTTCTTC. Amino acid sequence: CAISESAPGGPYNEQFF.

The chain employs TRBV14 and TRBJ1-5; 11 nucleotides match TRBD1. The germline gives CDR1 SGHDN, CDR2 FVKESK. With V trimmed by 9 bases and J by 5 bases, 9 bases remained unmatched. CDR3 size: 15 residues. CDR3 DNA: TGTGCCAGGCTCGCGATGGGACAGGGGGATCAGCCCCAGCATTTT. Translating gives CARLAMGQGDQPQHF. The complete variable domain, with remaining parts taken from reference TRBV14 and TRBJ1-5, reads EAGVTQFPSHSVIEKGQTVTLRCDPISGHDNLYWYRRVMGKEIKFLLHFVKESKQDESGMPNNRFLAERTGGTYSTLKVQPAELEDSGVYFCARLAMGQGDQPQHFGDGTRLSIL.

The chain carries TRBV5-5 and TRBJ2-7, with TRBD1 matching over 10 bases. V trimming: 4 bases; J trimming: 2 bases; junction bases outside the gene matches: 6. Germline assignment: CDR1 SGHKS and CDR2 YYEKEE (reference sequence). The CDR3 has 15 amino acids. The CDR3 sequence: CASSSPGTGAYEQYF. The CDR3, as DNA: TGTGCCAGCAGCAGCCCCGGGACAGGGGCCTACGAGCAGTACTTC.